The rows below give T cell receptor beta chains drawn from one sample of a study of T cell repertoires in cytomegalovirus infection. TCRdb processed the reads anew with MiXCR; each CDR3 protein has one entry. The sample comprises around 800,000 distinct CDR3 sequences, 30% to 35% of which are singletons, and around 12% rests with the top ten. These receptors have no identified antigens. The sample consisted of cultured CD8+ T cells from PBMCs, taken from culture after CMV antigen stimulation. The source is a human donor in good health (CMV status not recorded). Some clones in this sample may be carry-over from other donors' samples. The CDR3 runs from the conserved cysteine through the conserved F or W. D genes are given only for firm matches. Expanded clones are given a class, and other clones once, few, many or no size at all.

>TRBV14|TRBJ2-7|-|TRBD1
CASSHTDRAEYEQYF
TGTGCCAGCAGCCATACGGACAGGGCGGAATACGAGCAGTACTTC
>TRBV9|TRBJ1-2|few|-
CASSGKGHRYGYTF
TGTGCCAGCAGCGGTAAGGGACACCGCTATGGCTACACCTTC
>TRBV6-2/TRBV6-3|TRBJ2-1|few|TRBD1
CASSYGTGNDNEQFF
TGTGCCAGCAGTTACGGGACAGGGAATGACAATGAGCAGTTCTTC
>TRBV7-9|TRBJ2-7|-|-
CASSSRDMSYEQCF
TGTGCCAGCAGCTCCCGGGACATGTCCTACGAGCAGTGCTTC
>TRBV27|TRBJ1-1|-|-
CASRRGLTEAFF
TGTGCCAGCCGACGTGGATTGACTGAAGCTTTCTTT
>TRBV25-1|TRBJ2-3|many|TRBD2
CASSEETSGGPDTQYF
TGTGCCAGCAGTGAAGAAACTAGCGGGGGGCCAGATACGCAGTATTTT
>TRBV4-1|TRBJ1-1|many|-
CASSQGGMEHNTEAFF
TGCGCCAGCAGCCAAGGGGGGATGGAACATAACACTGAAGCTTTCTTT
>TRBV6-7|TRBJ2-2|-|TRBD1
CASIVGQTPCWSTGELFF
TGTGCCAGCATCGTGGGACAGACTCCTTGTTGGAGCACCGGGGAGCTGTTTTTT
>TRBV27|TRBJ1-1|few|-
CASSPRGGRTEAFF
TGTGCCAGCAGTCCCCGGGGGGGGCGCACTGAAGCTTTCTTT
>TRBV20-1|TRBJ2-1|-|-
CSARDGMSSYNEQFF
TGCAGTGCTAGAGATGGAATGAGCTCCTACAATGAGCAGTTCTTC
>TRBV20-1|TRBJ2-7|-|-
CSARDAGTYEQYF
TGCAGTGCTAGAGACGCAGGTACCTACGAGCAGTACTTC
>TRBV2|TRBJ2-7|once|-
CASRHWDKSSYEQYF
TGTGCCAGCAGGCACTGGGACAAAAGCTCCTACGAGCAGTACTTC
>TRBV15|TRBJ2-1|-|-
CATSSSEVSYNEQFF
TGTGCCACCAGCAGCTCCGAGGTCTCCTACAATGAGCAGTTCTTC
>TRBV2|TRBJ1-5|-|-
CASNGRSNQPQHF
TGTGCCAGCAACGGACGGAGCAATCAGCCCCAGCATTTT
>TRBV10-3|TRBJ2-1|-|-
CAISEGAVQNNEQFF
TGTGCCATCAGTGAGGGAGCGGTACAAAACAATGAGCAGTTCTTC
>TRBV6-6|TRBJ2-2|-|-
CASYTANTGELFF
TGTGCCAGCTACACGGCGAACACCGGGGAGCTGTTTTTT
>TRBV14|TRBJ2-7|-|-
CASSQDPSYEQYF
TGTGCCAGCAGCCAAGATCCCAGCTACGAGCAGTACTTC
>TRBV29-1|TRBJ2-1|-|TRBD2
CSVDPSGGFYNEQFF
TGCAGCGTTGATCCTAGCGGGGGGTTTTACAATGAGCAGTTCTTC
>TRBV7-6|TRBJ2-1|many|TRBD1
CASSPGQGLNEQFF
TGTGCCAGCAGCCCCGGACAGGGCTTGAATGAGCAGTTCTTC
>TRBV7-8|TRBJ2-3|many|TRBD1
CASSLDRNRGDEDTQYF
TGTGCCAGCAGCTTAGATCGAAACAGGGGGGATGAAGATACGCAGTATTTT
>TRBV19|TRBJ1-2|few|-
CASSISQQPDPYGYTF
TGTGCCAGTAGTATATCTCAACAACCGGACCCCTATGGCTACACCTTC
>TRBV29-1|TRBJ2-2|few|-
CSVEGQNTGELFF
TGCAGCGTTGAGGGCCAGAACACCGGGGAGCTGTTTTTT
>TRBV9|TRBJ1-1|-|TRBD1
CVSSGRDRTHTEAFF
TGTGTCAGCAGCGGACGGGACAGGACACACACTGAAGCTTTCTTT
>TRBV4-1|TRBJ1-2|few|-
CASSQVDTGTYGYTF
TGCGCCAGCAGCCAAGTAGATACAGGGACCTATGGCTACACCTTC
>TRBV27|TRBJ2-7|-|-
CASSLSGQGKVEQYF
TGTGCCAGCAGTTTATCGGGCCAGGGGAAGGTCGAGCAGTACTTC
>TRBV29-1|TRBJ2-3|-|-
CGGISDTQYF
TGCGGGGGGATAAGTGATACGCAGTATTTT
>TRBV6-5|TRBJ1-6|few|-
CASSSLPRGGDNSPLHF
TGTGCCAGCAGTTCCCTTCCTCGTGGGGGTGATAATTCACCCCTCCACTTT
>TRBV7-6|TRBJ2-1|few|-
CASSPSVGGRSYNEQFF
TGTGCCAGCAGTCCCTCCGTGGGGGGGCGATCCTACAATGAGCAGTTCTTC
>TRBV7-9|TRBJ2-2|few|-
CASSFWGGATGELFF
TGTGCCAGCAGCTTTTGGGGGGGCGCGACCGGGGAGCTGTTTTTT
>TRBV5-8|TRBJ2-1|-|-
CASSLSLLYLFF
TGTGCCAGCAGCCTTTCCCTTTTGTATCTGTTCTTC
>TRBV12-3/TRBV12-4|TRBJ2-1|-|TRBD1
CASSLDGTGPYNEQFF
TGTGCCAGCAGTTTGGATGGGACAGGTCCCTACAATGAGCAGTTCTTC
>TRBV25-1|TRBJ1-2|-|TRBD1
CASSEGFIGRTGGYTF
TGTGCCAGCAGTGAAGGCTTCATCGGGAGGACAGGTGGCTACACCTTC
>TRBV4-1|TRBJ2-3|few|TRBD1
CASSQGQGITDTQYF
TGCGCCAGCAGCCAAGGACAGGGGATCACAGATACGCAGTATTTT
>TRBV6-2/TRBV6-3|TRBJ2-1|few|-
CASSYPDREQFF
TGTGCCAGCAGTTACCCTGACAGGGAGCAGTTCTTC
>TRBV24-1|TRBJ2-1|few|-
CATSDPRALTDNEQFF
TGTGCCACCAGTGACCCCAGAGCCCTGACAGACAATGAGCAGTTCTTC
>TRBV5-1|TRBJ1-4|few|-
CASSLGSGGIVEKLFF
TGCGCCAGCAGCTTGGGGTCCGGGGGGATAGTTGAAAAACTGTTTTTT
>TRBV7-8|TRBJ1-6|many|-
CASSSKTANYNSPLHF
TGTGCCAGCAGCTCGAAGACAGCCAACTATAATTCACCCCTCCACTTT
>TRBV10-3|TRBJ2-1|-|-
CAIPGLNNEQFF
TGTGCCATCCCGGGACTGAACAATGAGCAGTTCTTC
>TRBV27|TRBJ1-5|-|-
CTSSLSVSNQPQHF
TGTACCAGCAGTTTATCGGTGAGCAATCAGCCCCAGCATTTT
>TRBV6-2/TRBV6-3|TRBJ1-5|few|-
CASSYWGAQGNQPQHF
TGTGCCAGCAGTTACTGGGGGGCACAAGGCAATCAGCCCCAGCATTTT
>TRBV7-2|TRBJ2-1|few|-
CASSFLGGEYNEQFF
TGTGCCAGCAGCTTTCTCGGCGGGGAGTACAATGAGCAGTTCTTC
>TRBV12-3/TRBV12-4|TRBJ2-1|many|-
CASSLEGSYNEQFF
TGTGCCAGCAGTTTAGAGGGTTCCTACAATGAGCAGTTCTTC
>TRBV9|TRBJ1-1|-|-
CASSVSPGDKENTEAFF
TGTGCCAGCAGCGTCTCCCCCGGGGACAAGGAGAACACTGAAGCTTTCTTT
>TRBV4-3|TRBJ1-4|-|-
CASSQGQFATNEKLFF
TGCGCCAGCAGCCAAGGGCAGTTTGCAACTAATGAAAAACTGTTTTTT
>TRBV12-3/TRBV12-4|TRBJ1-1|few|TRBD1
CASSTVPYTGGRLPEAFF
TGTGCCAGCAGTACGGTACCGTATACAGGGGGTAGACTCCCTGAAGCTTTCTTT
>TRBV12-3/TRBV12-4|TRBJ2-1|few|-
CASNPSYNEQFF
TGTGCCAGCAACCCCTCCTACAATGAGCAGTTCTTC
>TRBV6-1|TRBJ2-1|many|-
CASRVGLDEQFF
TGTGCCAGCAGGGTGGGGCTAGATGAGCAGTTCTTC
>TRBV7-9|TRBJ2-3|-|TRBD2
CASSPSGGALSTDTQYF
TGTGCCAGCAGCCCTTCGGGGGGGGCCCTTAGCACAGATACGCAGTATTTT
>TRBV11-3|TRBJ2-5|-|TRBD2
CASSQPGLQETQYF
TGTGCCAGCAGCCAGCCGGGACTACAAGAGACCCAGTACTTC